A single sample is the source of the 14 T cell receptor beta chains below, sequenced in a study of cytomegalovirus exposure and HLA in healthy donors. PCR primers comprised 60 Vbeta and 13 Jbeta primers. Sequenced by immunoSEQ multiplex PCR; TCRdb stores in-frame clones only, minus some. This table has about 170,000 clones, approximately 79% appearing once. Material: PBMCs. The receptor source for this set is a man in his forties or fifties in good health and CMV-seropositive.

This clone was detected once. V gene TRBV4-1 combines with J gene TRBJ2-5; TRBD2 might be the D (6 bases). The CDR3 contains 13 residues. Germline V gene data show CDR1 as MGHRA and CDR2 as YSYEKL. Deletions cut 3 bases from V and 4 bases from J, with 9 bases between. CDR3 nucleotide sequence: TGCGCCAGCAGCCAGGTGGGGGGAGAGACCCAGTACTTC. Its protein product is CASSQVGGETQYF.

This chain connects TRBV7-3 to TRBJ1-1; D unclear. Germline V gene sequence: CDR1 SGHTA, CDR2 FQGTGA. V was cut by 4 bases and J by 2 bases, with 14 bases left in between. The CDR3 has 15 amino acids. CDR3 DNA sequence: TGTGCCAGCAGCTCCCGAGGATGGAGAAACACTGAAGCTTTCTTT. This gives the protein CASSSRGWRNTEAFF.

The chain uses TRBV27 and TRBJ1-6, with 10 bases that match TRBD1. Germline V gene data show CDR1 as MNHEY and CDR2 as SMNVEV (reference sequence). With 5 bases clipped from V and 10 bases from J, the junction kept 8 bases outside the gene matches. This CDR3 comprises 15 residues. The chain's CDR3 is CASSTPTGGPSPLHF. The CDR3, as DNA: TGTGCCAGCAGTACCCCGACAGGGGGCCCCTCACCCCTCCACTTT.

The chain links TRBV5-1 to TRBJ2-7; 9 bases fit TRBD2. The CDR3 loop spans 15 amino acids. Germline trimming cut 0 bases from V and 4 bases from J; bases unmatched to any gene: 5. Germline loops: CDR1 SGHRS, CDR2 YFSETQ. Here the CDR3 reads CASSLVAGGLYEQYF. CDR3 bases: TGCGCCAGCAGCTTGGTTGCGGGGGGGCTGTACGAGCAGTACTTC.

This clone has more than one count but fewer than ten. This sequence joins TRBV28 and TRBJ1-3; 8 nucleotides match TRBD1. Germline V gene lookup returns CDR1 MDHEN and CDR2 SYDVKM. The junction had 5 bases not matched to a gene; V was cut back by 5 bases and J by 5 bases. The CDR3 is 14 amino acids. This CDR3 is CASSLRTGRNTIYF. In DNA, the CDR3 is TGTGCCAGCAGTCTCAGGACAGGGCGAAACACCATATATTTT.

This clone appeared a few times. The chain joins TRBV7-9 to TRBJ2-7; possible D gene TRBD2, 7 bases. With 5 bases removed from V and 2 bases from J, the gap between germline ends came to 13 bases. This CDR3 contains 14 residues. Germline CDR1 reads SEHNR; CDR2 reads FQNEAQ (reference sequence). The CDR3 bases are TGTGCCAGCAGCAAGGGAGGGGGAACCTACGAGCAGTACTTC. This codes for CASSKGGGTYEQYF.

The chain recombines TRBV19 with TRBJ2-2, with 12 bases that match TRBD2. The germline V gene has CDR1 LNHDA and CDR2 SQIVND (reference sequence). Trimming cost V 7 bases and J 7 bases; bases outside gene matches: 4. The length of the CDR3 is 14 residues. The CDR3 region is CASIPSGGDGELFF. CDR3 DNA: TGTGCCAGTATCCCTAGCGGGGGGGACGGGGAGCTGTTTTTT.

As to this clone: Sequence at one end of the junction differs from germline and may be a read error. The V gene is TRBV19, the J gene TRBJ2-4; 7 positions agree with TRBD1. This CDR3 comprises 12 residues. Germline CDR1 reads LNHDA; CDR2 reads SQIVND (reference sequence). The CDR3 DNA is TGTGCCAGTAGTGAATCAGGGGGACCCTTACTCTTC. This gives the protein CASSESGGPLLF.

The chain combines TRBV7-3 with TRBJ1-6; D remains unclear. The CDR3 runs 15 residues. The ends were cut back, 0 bases at V and 6 bases at J, with 9 bases in the middle. Per the germline V gene, CDR1 is SGHTA and CDR2 is FQGTGA. CDR3 region: CASSLTATLNSPLHF. CDR3 nucleotides: TGTGCCAGCAGCTTAACAGCGACTCTTAATTCACCCCTCCACTTT.

The chain uses TRBV7-9 and TRBJ2-1, with 8 bases aligning to TRBD1. Germline V gene lookup returns CDR1 SEHNR and CDR2 FQNEAQ (reference sequence). There are 15 residues in the CDR3. The V gene end was trimmed by 2 bases and the J gene end by 6 bases; junction bases not matched to a gene: 6. The CDR3 region has the DNA TGTGCCAGCAGCTTATTGGCAGGGGGCCTCAATGAGCAGTTCTTC. This sequence encodes CASSLLAGGLNEQFF. Based on the CDR3 plus reference TRBV7-9 and TRBJ2-1, the full variable domain is DTGVSQNPRHKITKRGQNVTFRCDPISEHNRLYWYRQTLGQGPEFLTYFQNEAQLEKSRLLSDRFSAERPKGSFSTLEIQRTEQGDSAMYLCASSLLAGGLNEQFFGPGTRLTVL.

The J gene is TRBJ2-7, the V gene TRBV5-4; TRBD2 agrees at 8 bases. CDR1 is SGHNT, CDR2 YYREEE, per germline (reference sequence). J lost 0 bases, V lost 4 bases, and 6 bases had no gene match. The CDR3 covers 15 residues. The CDR3 DNA sequence: TGTGCCAGCAGCCGATCGGGGGGGACCTCCTACGAGCAGTACTTC. Translation gives CASSRSGGTSYEQYF.

This clone was picked up a small number of times. The V and J genes are TRBV6-5 and TRBJ1-5, with D tentatively TRBD1 (6 bases). Per the germline V gene, CDR1 is MNHEY and CDR2 is SVGAGI. The V end was cut by 6 bases, the J end by 4 bases, with 13 bases between. This CDR3 has 14 amino acids. The CDR3 DNA sequence: TGTGCCAGCAGCCACTCCACAGGGAATCAGCCCCAGCATTTT. Translating gives CASSHSTGNQPQHF.

This clone was counted a single time. V and J are TRBV7-9 and TRBJ2-1; 13 nucleotides match TRBD2. V lost 5 bases, J lost 10 bases, and 11 bases stayed unmatched. Germline V gene data show CDR1 as SEHNR and CDR2 as FQNEAQ (reference sequence). The CDR3 extends over 16 amino acids. This chain's CDR3 is CASSLGLAGALGEQFF. The CDR3 coding sequence is TGTGCCAGCAGCCTAGGACTAGCGGGGGCCTTGGGCGAGCAGTTCTTC.

This chain uses TRBV9 with TRBJ2-3; TRBD2 might be the D (5 bases). The germline V gene encodes CDR1 SGDLS and CDR2 YYNGEE. The germline V and J ends were trimmed by 3 bases and 3 bases, with 14 bases remaining between them. This CDR3 region has 15 residues. The CDR3 nucleotides read TGTGCCAGCAGCGAGGGCGGGCCGGCGACAGATACGCAGTATTTT. Protein sequence: CASSEGGPATDTQYF.